What follows describes a single T cell receptor beta chain. The germline gives CDR1 SGHVS, CDR2 FQNEAQ. V lost 5 bases, J lost 6 bases, and 11 bases stayed unmatched. CDR3 size: 17 residues. Original handling: Reference gene primers were amplified, and this amplification served to estimate nucleated cell counts. Only in-frame clones appear in the TCRdb table, and some are missing; sequencing was by immunoSEQ multiplex PCR. V, J and clone size reflect that table, while D and trimming were determined from the DNA. The data hold 95,000 to 100,000 clones, with less than 85% observed a single time. This record belongs to a study of blood T cell repertoires in COVID-19.

The sequenced material came from peripheral blood. The chain links TRBV7-8 to TRBJ1-6, with 9 nucleotides matching TRBD1. The TCR sequence derives from a woman of 80 years or more with active or convalescent COVID-19. The CDR3 sequence is CASSQLTGGFGNSPLHF. The CDR3 nucleotides read TGTGCCAGCAGCCAACTGACAGGGGGTTTCGGTAATTCACCCCTCCACTTT.